The clone carrying this T cell receptor beta chain was counted between two and nine times. Its specificity is unknown. TCRdb ran MiXCR on the RT-PCR reads and lists one entry per CDR3 protein. Of approximately 530,000 distinct CDR3 sequences listed, about 8% are singletons. These data belong to a study of response to subunit inactivated influenza vaccine. General study results and limits: The authors suggested that few new T cells are recruited per seasonal influenza vaccination.

Trimming cost V 0 bases and J 5 bases, with 13 bases left between them. CDR1 is LGHDT, CDR2 YNNKEL, per germline (reference sequence). The CDR3 loop spans 15 amino acids. The chain employs TRBV3-1 and TRBJ2-5; D gene uncertain. The source is a man aged 45-69 years who received an inactivated influenza vaccine. The specimen comprised PBMCs from blood, sampled about 23 months after vaccination. CDR3 protein: CASSQEVVSNETQYF. The DNA of the CDR3 is TGTGCCAGCAGCCAAGAAGTCGTATCAAATGAGACCCAGTACTTC.